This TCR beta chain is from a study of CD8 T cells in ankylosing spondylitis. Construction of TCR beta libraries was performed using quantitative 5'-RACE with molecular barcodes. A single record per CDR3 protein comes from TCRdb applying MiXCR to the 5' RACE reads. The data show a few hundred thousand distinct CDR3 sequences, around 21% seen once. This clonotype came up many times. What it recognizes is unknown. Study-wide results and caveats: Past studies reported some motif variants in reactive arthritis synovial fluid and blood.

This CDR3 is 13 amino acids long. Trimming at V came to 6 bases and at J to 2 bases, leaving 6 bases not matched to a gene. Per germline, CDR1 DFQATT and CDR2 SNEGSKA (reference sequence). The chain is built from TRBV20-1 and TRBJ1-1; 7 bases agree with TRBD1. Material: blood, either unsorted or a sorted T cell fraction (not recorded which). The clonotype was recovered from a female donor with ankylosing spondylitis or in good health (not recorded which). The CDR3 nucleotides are TGCAGTGCCCCAGGGGGGCAAAACACTGAAGCTTTCTTT. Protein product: CSAPGGQNTEAFF.